Below, one T cell receptor (beta chain) is given with its context. This entry is derived from a study of blood T cell repertoires in COVID-19. For the study at large: COVID-19 samples from acute and convalescent phases originated in the United States, Italy and Spain. PBMCs, B-cell-depleted T cells, or T cells provided the cDNA or gDNA that made up the material.

The authors' processing: Counts of nucleated cells, estimated from reference gene primer amplification, were obtained. Here immunoSEQ multiplex PCR was the method, and the copy in TCRdb shows in-frame clones only, minus some. The V and J calls and clone size are taken from that table; D and trimming were inferred from the DNA. The top ten clones hold roughly 17% of a sample with 90,000 to 100,000 clones, 70% to 85% of them seen once. This CDR3 is 14 amino acids long. Trimming left V 5 bases short and J 2 bases short, with 10 bases between. Germline V CDR1 and CDR2: GTSNPN, SVGIG (reference sequence).

The chain combines TRBV30 with TRBJ1-6, with D perhaps TRBD1 (6 bases). Material for sequencing was peripheral blood. This receptor was taken from a woman aged 55-70 years with acute or convalescent COVID-19. The CDR3 is CAWGQSAYNSPLHF. The CDR3 DNA reads TGTGCCTGGGGACAGTCCGCCTATAATTCACCCCTCCACTTT.